The 9 T cell receptor beta chains below all came from one sample that was sequenced in a study of blood T cell repertoires in COVID-19. Clones were read by immunoSEQ multiplex PCR, and TCRdb kept only the in-frame ones, dropping some. This sample has 250,000 to 300,000 clones; roughly 90% occur once, and the top ten carry approximately 2.4%. The specimen was PBMCs or T cells enriched from blood (not recorded which). The origin of the receptors is a middle-aged woman with acute COVID-19.

This chain connects TRBV7-3 to TRBJ2-1, with 11 bases lining up with TRBD2. Per germline, CDR1 SGHTA and CDR2 FQGTGA. CDR3 size: 14 residues. Trimming cost V 5 bases and J 15 bases; bases outside gene matches: 12. In DNA, the CDR3 is TGTGCCAGCAGCGTCGCCGGGACTAGCGGCGTTCTGTTCTTC. This translates into CASSVAGTSGVLFF. The whole variable domain, remainder taken from reference TRBV7-3 and TRBJ2-1, is GAGVSQTPSNKVTEKGKYVELRCDPISGHTALYWYRQSLGQGPEFLIYFQGTGAADDSGLPNDRFFAVRPEGSVSTLKIQRTERGDSAVYLCASSVAGTSGVLFFGPGTRLTVL.

The J gene is TRBJ1-2, the V gene TRBV7-9; unclear D gene. V lost 5 bases and J lost 4, with 17 bases in between. This CDR3 contains 15 residues. The germline CDR1 and CDR2 sequences are SEHNR and FQNEAQ (reference sequence). This CDR3 reads CASSPLLPGGYGYTF. For the CDR3, the DNA is TGTGCCAGCAGCCCCCTGCTACCCGGCGGCTATGGCTACACCTTC.

The chain uses TRBV2 and TRBJ1-5; 7 bases fit TRBD1. The CDR3 covers 14 residues. From germline, CDR1 is SNHLY and CDR2 FYNNEI. V dropped 7 bases and J dropped 2; count of bases not matched to a gene: 5. The CDR3 DNA follows: TGTGCCAGCAAAAACAGGGGCGGCAATCAGCCCCAGCATTTT. Protein sequence: CASKNRGGNQPQHF.

The genes are TRBV4-1 and TRBJ2-1; TRBD2 is a possible D gene (6 bases). The CDR3 totals 17 residues. Trimming took 1 base from V and 0 from J, leaving 13 bases between them. The germline V gene has CDR1 MGHRA and CDR2 YSYEKL. The CDR3 sequence is CASSQVGRGTSYNEQFF. CDR3 sequence (DNA): TGCGCCAGCAGCCAAGTAGGACGGGGGACCTCCTACAATGAGCAGTTCTTC.

The rearrangement joins TRBV7-8 to TRBJ2-7; tentatively, D is TRBD1 (6 bases). CDR1 SGHVS and CDR2 FQNEAQ come from the germline V gene. Trimming shortened V by 5 bases and J by 2 bases, and 19 bases separated the two germline ends. The CDR3 has 16 amino acids. Written as DNA, the CDR3 is TGTGCCAGCAGCCTACACCAGGGGACGGCCCCCTACGAGCAGTACTTC. This sequence encodes CASSLHQGTAPYEQYF.

This chain links TRBV6-5 with TRBJ2-1; D ambiguous. V was trimmed by 7 bases and J by 0 bases, leaving 13 bases between them. Germline V lookup: CDR1 MNHEY, CDR2 SVGAGI. The CDR3 has 15 amino acids. CDR3 sequence reads: CASTRRVNSYNEQFF. The CDR3 bases are TGTGCCAGCACCCGTCGAGTTAACTCCTACAATGAGCAGTTCTTC.

V is TRBV27 and J is TRBJ1-1; 8 nucleotides line up with TRBD1. Per germline, CDR1 MNHEY and CDR2 SMNVEV (reference sequence). Unmatched junction bases numbered 5, after V lost 3 bases and J lost 5 bases. There are 14 residues in the CDR3. The DNA for the CDR3 is TGTGCCAGCAGTTTCCGACAGGGGAGGACTGAAGCTTTCTTT. Its protein product is CASSFRQGRTEAFF.

The chain recombines TRBV7-3 with TRBJ2-2, with 8 nucleotides matching TRBD2. Per the germline V gene, CDR1 is SGHTA and CDR2 is FQGTGA. V lost 3 bases, J lost 4 bases, and 4 bases stayed unmatched. The CDR3 extends over 15 amino acids. The CDR3 region has the DNA TGTGCCAGCAGCTTGACTAGCGAAACCACCGGGGAGCTGTTTTTT. It yields the protein CASSLTSETTGELFF.

The rearrangement joins TRBV7-9 to TRBJ2-2; TRBD1 agrees at 10 bases. The junction had 8 bases not matched to a gene; V was cut back by 5 bases and J by 5 bases. This CDR3 has 16 residues. Germline V lookup: CDR1 SEHNR, CDR2 FQNEAQ (reference sequence). The CDR3 protein is CASSPDRGRGTGELFF. The CDR3 DNA is TGTGCCAGCAGCCCCGACAGGGGGCGCGGGACCGGGGAGCTGTTTTTT.